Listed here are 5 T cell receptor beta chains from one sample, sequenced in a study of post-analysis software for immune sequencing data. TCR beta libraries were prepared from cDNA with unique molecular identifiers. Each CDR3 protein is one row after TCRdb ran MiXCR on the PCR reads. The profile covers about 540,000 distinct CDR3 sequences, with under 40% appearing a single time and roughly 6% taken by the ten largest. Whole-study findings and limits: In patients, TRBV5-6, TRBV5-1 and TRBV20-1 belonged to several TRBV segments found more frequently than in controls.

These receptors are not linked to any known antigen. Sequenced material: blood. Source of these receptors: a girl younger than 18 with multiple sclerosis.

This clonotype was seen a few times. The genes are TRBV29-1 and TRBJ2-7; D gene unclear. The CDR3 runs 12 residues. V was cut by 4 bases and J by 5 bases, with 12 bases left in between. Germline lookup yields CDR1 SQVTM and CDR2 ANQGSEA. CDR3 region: CSVVEMTHEQYF. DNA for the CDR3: TGCAGCGTTGTAGAAATGACCCACGAGCAGTACTTC.

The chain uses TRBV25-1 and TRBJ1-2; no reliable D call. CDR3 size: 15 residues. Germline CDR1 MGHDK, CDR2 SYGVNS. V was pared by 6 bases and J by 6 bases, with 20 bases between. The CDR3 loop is CASSVAGPSLNGYTF. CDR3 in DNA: TGTGCCAGCAGCGTAGCCGGACCGAGCCTCAATGGCTACACCTTC.

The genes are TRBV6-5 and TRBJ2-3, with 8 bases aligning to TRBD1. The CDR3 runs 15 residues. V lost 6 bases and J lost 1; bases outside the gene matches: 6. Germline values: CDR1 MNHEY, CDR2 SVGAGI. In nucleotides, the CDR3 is TGTGCCAGCAGCGACAGGGGACGAGGCACAGATACGCAGTATTTT. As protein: CASSDRGRGTDTQYF.

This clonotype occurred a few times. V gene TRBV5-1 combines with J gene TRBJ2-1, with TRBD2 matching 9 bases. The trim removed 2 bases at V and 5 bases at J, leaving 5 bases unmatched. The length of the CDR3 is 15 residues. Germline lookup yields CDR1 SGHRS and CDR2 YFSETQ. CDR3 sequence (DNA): TGCGCCAGCAGCTTTGGCCTAGCGGGGCACAATGAGCAGTTCTTC. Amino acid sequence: CASSFGLAGHNEQFF.

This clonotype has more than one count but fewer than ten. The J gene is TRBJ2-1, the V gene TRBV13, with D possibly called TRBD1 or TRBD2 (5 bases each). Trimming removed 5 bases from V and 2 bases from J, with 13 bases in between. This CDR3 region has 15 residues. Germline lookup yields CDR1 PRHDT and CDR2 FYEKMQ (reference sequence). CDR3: CASSDRRGTYNEQFF. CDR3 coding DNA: TGTGCCAGCAGCGATAGACGGGGCACCTACAATGAGCAGTTCTTC.